The 14 T cell receptor beta chains below all came from one sample that was sequenced in a study of cytomegalovirus exposure and HLA in healthy donors. Clones were sequenced by immunoSEQ multiplex PCR, and TCRdb holds only the in-frame ones, with some missing. The data contain roughly 120,000 clones, 85% to 90% of them singletons. Sequenced: PBMCs. These TCRs come from a young woman in good health and CMV-seropositive.

This clone was counted many times. This chain links TRBV7-3 with TRBJ2-7; possible D gene TRBD1, 6 bases. The germline CDR1 and CDR2 sequences are SGHTA and FQGTGA. The CDR3 contains 12 residues. CDR3 bases: TGTGCCAGCAGCTTAATCCCAGGGAAAGGGGGAGTT. This gives the protein CASSLIPGKGGV.

The J gene is TRBJ1-2, the V gene TRBV6-5; 7 bases are a match to TRBD1. The trim removed 5 bases at V and 4 bases at J, leaving 4 bases unmatched. Germline assignment: CDR1 MNHEY and CDR2 SVGAGI. The length of the CDR3 is 13 residues. The CDR3: CASSRGGGYGYTF. CDR3 nucleotide sequence: TGTGCCAGCAGTAGAGGGGGCGGCTATGGCTACACCTTC.

The rearrangement uses TRBV6-5 and TRBJ2-1; D might be TRBD1 (6 bases). The germline CDR1 and CDR2 sequences are MNHEY and SVGAGI. This CDR3 comprises 12 residues. The V gene lost 6 bases and the J gene lost 10 bases, with 13 bases spanning the gap. Here the CDR3 reads CASSSPGQEQFF. Written as DNA, the CDR3 is TGTGCCAGCAGCTCCCCGGGACAAGAGCAGTTCTTC.

V and J are TRBV28 and TRBJ2-7, with 9 bases fitting TRBD2. Germline CDR1 MDHEN, CDR2 SYDVKM. Losses at the gene ends were 7 bases for V and 3 bases for J; bases not matched to a gene: 13. CDR3 length: 16 amino acids. Here the CDR3 reads CASNGPRLADNYEQYF. CDR3 nucleotide sequence: TGTGCCAGCAACGGCCCAAGACTAGCGGACAACTACGAGCAGTACTTC.

The chain couples TRBV6-1 to TRBJ1-1, with unresolved D. Trimming took 1 base from V and 0 from J, leaving 12 bases between them. CDR3 length equals 16 residues. Germline-derived CDR1 and CDR2 are MNHNS and SASEGT. CDR3: CASSEVRIALNTEAFF. The CDR3 DNA follows: TGTGCCAGCAGTGAAGTAAGAATAGCCTTGAACACTGAAGCTTTCTTT.

The genes are TRBV7-4 and TRBJ2-7; maybe TRBD1 (5 bases). CDR1 SGHVT and CDR2 SQSDAQ come from the germline V gene. CDR3 size: 15 residues. Trimming took 5 bases from V and 5 from J, leaving 19 bases between them. The CDR3 bases are TGTGCCAGCAGCCCAAGGGTGGGGCTAGTCAACGAGCAGTACTTC. Amino acids: CASSPRVGLVNEQYF.

This chain uses TRBV29-1 with TRBJ1-4; TRBD1 matches at 7 bases. This CDR3 spans 13 amino acids. Trimming took 6 bases from V and 0 from J; bases not matched to a gene: 1. CDR1 SQVTM and CDR2 ANQGSEA come from the germline V gene. In DNA, the CDR3 is TGCAGCGTAACAGGGGCAACTAATGAAAAACTGTTTTTT. Protein sequence: CSVTGATNEKLFF.

This clone was seen only once. V gene TRBV7-9 combines with J gene TRBJ1-1; no definite D call. CDR3 length: 16 residues. V lost 4 bases and J lost 0, with 15 bases in between. Germline lookup yields CDR1 SEHNR and CDR2 FQNEAQ (reference sequence). The CDR3 here is CASSYRVPHLNTEAFF. The CDR3, as DNA: TGTGCCAGCAGCTACCGGGTCCCCCATTTGAACACTGAAGCTTTCTTT.

The rearrangement uses TRBV5-4 and TRBJ2-3; 8 bases agree with TRBD2. This CDR3 comprises 13 residues. The V segment lost 6 bases and the J segment 3 bases; nucleotides outside the gene matches: 3. Germline V gene lookup returns CDR1 SGHNT and CDR2 YYREEE (reference sequence). CDR3 in amino acids: CASKREQTDTQYF. In DNA, the CDR3 is TGTGCCAGCAAGCGGGAGCAAACAGATACGCAGTATTTT.

This chain joins TRBV28 and TRBJ1-5, with D possibly being TRBD1 (5 bases). V lost 5 bases, J lost 5 bases, and 13 bases lay in between. The length of the CDR3 is 14 residues. CDR1 and CDR2 from the germline V gene are MDHEN and SYDVKM. This CDR3 reads CASSLQVPYQPQHF. The CDR3 DNA is TGTGCCAGCAGTCTACAGGTCCCCTATCAGCCCCAGCATTTT.

The chain combines TRBV7-2 with TRBJ1-1; D is ambiguous. The CDR3 covers 13 residues. V gave up 1 base and J gave up 1 base, with 4 bases separating them. Per germline, CDR1 SGHTA and CDR2 FQGNSA. The CDR3 is CASSLVANTEAFF. DNA of the CDR3: TGTGCCAGCAGCTTAGTAGCGAACACTGAAGCTTTCTTT.

The rearrangement uses TRBV18 and TRBJ2-1, with TRBD1 as a possible D gene (5 bases). V gave up 4 bases and J gave up 0 bases, with 16 bases separating them. CDR3 size: 17 residues. CDR1 is KGHSH and CDR2 is LQKENI in the germline V gene. Here the CDR3 reads CASSRLFADNSYNEQFF. CDR3 nucleotide sequence: TGTGCCAGCTCACGTTTATTCGCGGACAACTCCTACAATGAGCAGTTCTTC. The full variable domain, its missing parts supplied by reference TRBV18 and TRBJ2-1, is NAGVMQNPRHLVRRRGQEARLRCSPMKGHSHVYWYRQLPEEGLKFMVYLQKENIIDESGMPKERFSAEFPKEGPSILRIQQVVRGDSAAYFCASSRLFADNSYNEQFFGPGTRLTVL.

The J gene is TRBJ2-5, the V gene TRBV4-2, with TRBD2 matching 8 bases. Germline CDR1 and CDR2: LGHNA and YNFKEQ. The CDR3 totals 13 residues. V dropped 2 bases and J dropped 5; count of bases not matched to a gene: 1. CDR3 in amino acids: CASSQREGETQYF. The CDR3 DNA reads TGTGCCAGCAGCCAACGGGAGGGGGAGACCCAGTACTTC.

This chain uses TRBV29-1 with TRBJ2-7; possibly TRBD2 for D (5 bases). CDR1 is SQVTM and CDR2 is ANQGSEA in the germline V gene. The CDR3 consists of 10 residues. This chain's CDR3 is CSPGNYEQYF. CDR3 sequence (DNA): TGCAGTCCGGGGAATTACGAGCAGTACTTC.